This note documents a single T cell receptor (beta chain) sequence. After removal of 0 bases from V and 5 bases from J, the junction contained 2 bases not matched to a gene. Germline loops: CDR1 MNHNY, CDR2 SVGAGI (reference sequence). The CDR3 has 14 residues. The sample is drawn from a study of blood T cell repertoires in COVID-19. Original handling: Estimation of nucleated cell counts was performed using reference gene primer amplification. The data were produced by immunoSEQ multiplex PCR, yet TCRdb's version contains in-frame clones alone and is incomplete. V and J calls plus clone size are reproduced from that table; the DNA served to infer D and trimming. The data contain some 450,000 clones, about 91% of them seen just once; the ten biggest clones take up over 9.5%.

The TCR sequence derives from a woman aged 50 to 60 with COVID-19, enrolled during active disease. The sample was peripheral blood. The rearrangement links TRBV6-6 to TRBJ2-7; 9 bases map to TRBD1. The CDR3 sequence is CASSYSRTGDEQYF. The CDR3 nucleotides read TGTGCCAGCAGTTACTCCAGGACAGGGGACGAGCAGTACTTC.